A single sample gave rise to the 25 T cell receptor beta chains below, sequenced in a study of T-cell reconstitution after alpha-beta-depleted transplantation in children. The library targeted TCRbeta and was prepared with unique molecular identifiers. TCRdb independently ran MiXCR on the PCR reads; one entry per CDR3 protein. Of 700,000 to 950,000 distinct CDR3 sequences in the sample, 16% were seen once. Here the sequenced sample was PBMCs, mostly from graft donor cells, taken 360 days after TCRalphabeta/CD19-depleted stem cell transplant. The receptors were gathered from a male patient younger than 18 who had a stem cell transplant for acute lymphoblastic leukemia, so the T cells may come from the graft donor.

The chain combines TRBV7-9 with TRBJ2-7; the match to TRBD2 covers 10 bases. Germline loops: CDR1 SEHNR, CDR2 FQNEAQ (reference sequence). The CDR3 spans 15 residues. V trimming: 3 bases; J trimming: 2 bases; junction bases outside the gene matches: 4. The CDR3 spells CASSFSGTSAYEQYF. CDR3 nucleotides: TGTGCCAGCAGCTTTTCCGGGACTAGCGCCTACGAGCAGTACTTC.

This clonotype was counted a few times. V usage is TRBV24-1 and J usage is TRBJ2-1, with D possibly matching TRBD2 (6 bases). This CDR3 region has 16 residues. Trimming took 6 bases from V and 2 from J, leaving 16 bases between them. Germline V gives CDR1 KGHDR, CDR2 SFDVKD. The CDR3 sequence: CATSPPWGLTYNEQFF. CDR3 in DNA: TGTGCCACCAGTCCTCCTTGGGGACTTACCTACAATGAGCAGTTCTTC.

This clonotype was counted a few times. The rearrangement joins TRBV6-5 to TRBJ2-5; 7 nucleotides match TRBD1. Germline CDR1 reads MNHEY; CDR2 reads SVGAGI. Trimming cost V 2 bases and J 5 bases; bases outside gene matches: 8. The CDR3 contains 15 residues. CDR3 protein: CASSYQDRTHETQYF. CDR3 in DNA: TGTGCCAGCAGTTACCAGGACAGGACCCATGAGACCCAGTACTTC.

Many counts were recorded for this clonotype. V and J are TRBV24-1 and TRBJ2-1; TRBD2 matches at 9 bases. This CDR3 contains 17 residues. V lost 0 bases to trimming and J lost 5 bases; unmatched junction nucleotides: 7. CDR1 is KGHDR and CDR2 is SFDVKD in the germline V gene. CDR3 sequence reads: CATSDLRISGSNNEQFF. The CDR3 DNA follows: TGTGCCACCAGTGATTTGCGGATTAGCGGGAGCAACAATGAGCAGTTCTTC.

The rearrangement links TRBV12-3 or TRBV12-4 to TRBJ1-1; D is perhaps TRBD1 (5 bases). The CDR3 spans 15 residues. V lost 6 bases to trimming and J lost 5 bases, with 19 bases between them. CDR3 amino acids: CASREGRGSRTEAFF. CDR3 nucleotides: TGTGCCAGCAGGGAAGGAAGGGGATCGAGGACTGAAGCTTTCTTT.

The chain is built from TRBV4-1 and TRBJ2-1; TRBD2 aligns across 10 bases. The ends lost 2 bases at V and 5 bases at J; junction bases unmatched: 3. Germline V gene sequence: CDR1 MGHRA, CDR2 YSYEKL. This CDR3 is 15 amino acids long. CDR3 sequence reads: CASSQPGLANNEQFF. In DNA form, the CDR3 reads TGCGCCAGCAGCCAACCGGGACTAGCGAACAATGAGCAGTTCTTC.

The chain joins TRBV12-3 or TRBV12-4 to TRBJ2-1; 7 bases map to TRBD2. With 6 bases clipped from V and 4 bases from J, the junction kept 3 bases outside the gene matches. The CDR3 is made up of 13 amino acids. The CDR3 here is CASRQAGYNEQFF. As DNA, the CDR3 is TGTGCCAGCAGGCAAGCGGGGTACAATGAGCAGTTCTTC.

This clonotype was counted a few times. J is TRBJ2-7 and V is TRBV20-1; no clear D. Trimming took off 6 bases at V and 2 bases at J, with 11 bases between the two ends. Germline V CDR1 and CDR2: DFQATT, SNEGSKA (reference sequence). The CDR3 is made up of 12 amino acids. The CDR3 protein is CSAQDRTYEQYF. The DNA for the CDR3 is TGCAGTGCCCAGGACCGGACCTACGAGCAGTACTTC.

Notes on this clonotype: Because the CDR3's place on the DNA is in doubt, the DNA is left out and the CDR3 is given as listed by TCRdb. The rearrangement uses TRBV6-2 or TRBV6-3 and TRBJ2-7. Germline values: CDR1 MNHEY, CDR2 SVGEGT. The CDR3 extends over 11 residues, inclusive of both ends. The CDR3 region is CASSFGPGIRF.

V usage is TRBV20-1 and J usage is TRBJ1-4, with D possibly being TRBD1 (6 bases). Trimming shortened V by 5 bases and J by 7 bases, and 17 bases separated the two germline ends. Germline lookup yields CDR1 DFQATT and CDR2 SNEGSKA (reference sequence). The CDR3 is made up of 14 amino acids. The CDR3 DNA reads as TGCAGTGCTTTATCCTTTACAGGGCGTGAAAAACTGTTTTTT. Residues: CSALSFTGREKLFF.

In its sample, this clonotype was seen a few times. The CDR3 region has the DNA TGTGCCAGCTCACCACGGGCGCCGCTTTACAATGAGCAGTTCTTC. As protein: CASSPRAPLYNEQFF. The chain joins TRBV18 to TRBJ2-1; D not certain. Germline V gives CDR1 KGHSH, CDR2 LQKENI. The CDR3 has 15 amino acids. Trimming removed 1 base at V and 4 bases at J, with 11 bases between.

This clonotype has a count of ten or more. The chain employs TRBV12-3 or TRBV12-4 and TRBJ2-7; D is uncertain. The V and J ends lost 6 bases and 0 bases respectively, with 3 bases between them. The CDR3 has 11 residues. CDR3 coding DNA: TGTGCCAGCAGGGCCTCCTACGAGCAGTACTTC. Translated, it gives CASRASYEQYF.

This clonotype showed up just a few times. The chain employs TRBV10-3 and TRBJ1-2; D is undetermined. In germline, CDR1 is ENHRY, CDR2 SYGVKD. The CDR3 has 12 residues. V was cut by 3 bases and J by 4 bases, with 6 bases left in between. The CDR3 bases are TGTGCCATCAGTGATTCCCCCTATGGCTACACCTTC. Translation: CAISDSPYGYTF.

This clonotype has just a few counts. The chain combines TRBV7-9 with TRBJ2-1, with no clear D. The CDR3 is 12 amino acids. Germline lookup yields CDR1 SEHNR and CDR2 FQNEAQ (reference sequence). The ends were cut back, 8 bases at V and 2 bases at J, with 7 bases in the middle. DNA of the CDR3: TGTGCCAGCTACTGGGCCTACAATGAGCAGTTCTTC. Amino acids: CASYWAYNEQFF.

This clonotype was counted ten times or more. V and J are TRBV5-5 and TRBJ2-1; D is perhaps TRBD2 (6 bases). Per the germline V gene, CDR1 is SGHKS and CDR2 is YYEKEE (reference sequence). This CDR3 spans 13 amino acids. Trimming cost V 5 bases and J 4 bases, with 10 bases left between them. The CDR3 spells CASRRDLYNEQFF. The DNA for the CDR3 is TGTGCCAGCAGACGGGACTTATACAATGAGCAGTTCTTC.

This clonotype has more than one count but fewer than ten. The CDR3 coding sequence is TGTGCCAGCAGTTACCTAGCGGACTTCTCCTACGAGCAGTACTTC. This sequence encodes CASSYLADFSYEQYF. J is TRBJ2-7 and V is TRBV6-2 or TRBV6-3; 7 bases map to TRBD2. Trimming cost V 2 bases and J 0 bases; bases outside gene matches: 4. Germline V gene lookup returns CDR1 MNHEY and CDR2 SVGEGT. There are 15 residues in the CDR3.

Only a few counts were recorded for this clonotype. The chain combines TRBV15 with TRBJ2-2, with 9 bases identical to TRBD1. Trimming took 0 bases from V and 4 from J; bases not matched to a gene: 9. The CDR3 totals 18 residues. Germline CDR1 reads LNHNV; CDR2 reads YYDKDF (reference sequence). The CDR3 bases are TGTGCCACCAGCAGAGATAAATTGGGACAGGGAGGCACCGGGGAGCTGTTTTTT. Its translation: CATSRDKLGQGGTGELFF.

At least ten counts were recorded for this clonotype. Being one base from a much bigger clone, this may be a read error. V usage is TRBV5-1 and J usage is TRBJ1-1, with no clear D. Germline loops: CDR1 SGHRS, CDR2 YFSETQ. The CDR3 extends over 12 amino acids. Trimming removed 2 bases at V and 4 bases at J, with 6 bases between. The CDR3 nucleotides are TGCGCCAGCAGCTTCGAGGGCACTGAAGCTTTCTTT. This gives the protein CASSFEGTEAFF.

This chain links TRBV11-1 with TRBJ2-7; no definite D call. This CDR3 is 12 amino acids long. V lost 5 bases, J lost 3 bases, and 8 bases lay in between. Germline V gene lookup returns CDR1 SGHAT and CDR2 FQDESV (reference sequence). Written as DNA, the CDR3 is TGTGCCAGCAGCATCTACAGCTACGAGCAGTACTTC. Protein sequence: CASSIYSYEQYF.

V usage is TRBV5-1 and J usage is TRBJ1-1; D uncertain. The CDR3 covers 16 residues. The V gene's germline CDR1 is SGHRS and CDR2 YFSETQ. Trimming took off 1 base at V and 1 base at J, with 14 bases between the two ends. Here the CDR3 reads CASSLPGLATNTEAFF. The CDR3 nucleotides are TGCGCCAGCAGCTTGCCGGGGTTGGCCACGAACACTGAAGCTTTCTTT.

The sample holds a few counts of this clonotype. The V and J genes are TRBV5-1 and TRBJ2-5, with 13 positions matching TRBD2. This CDR3 has 17 amino acids. V trimming: 6 bases; J trimming: 5 bases; junction bases outside the gene matches: 13. Germline CDR1 is SGHRS and CDR2 is YFSETQ. CDR3 coding DNA: TGCGCCAGCACCTTACCGAGACTAGCGGGAGGACGGGAGACCCAGTACTTC. Encoded protein: CASTLPRLAGGRETQYF. The variable domain in full, completed from reference TRBV5-1 and TRBJ2-5, reads KAGVTQTPRYLIKTRGQQVTLSCSPISGHRSVSWYQQTPGQGLQFLFEYFSETQRNKGNFPGRFSGRQFSNSRSEMNVSTLELGDSALYLCASTLPRLAGGRETQYFGPGTRLLVL.

The sample holds many counts of this clonotype. V and J are TRBV5-1 and TRBJ2-7; 9 positions agree with TRBD1. The CDR3 is 16 amino acids. Trimming took 1 base from V and 2 from J; bases not matched to a gene: 7. The germline V gene has CDR1 SGHRS and CDR2 YFSETQ. Here the CDR3 DNA reads TGCGCCAGCAGCTTGAGAGGGACAGGGCCGCCCTACGAGCAGTACTTC. This gives the protein CASSLRGTGPPYEQYF.

The chain couples TRBV9 to TRBJ2-1; TRBD2 aligns across 8 bases. V was clipped by 0 bases and J by 7 bases; unmatched bases: 9. Looked up from germline, CDR1 is SGDLS and CDR2 is YYNGEE. There are 16 residues in the CDR3. In DNA form, the CDR3 reads TGTGCCAGCAGCGTAGGGGGGCGGGGGGCTCTGAATGAGCAGTTCTTC. It encodes CASSVGGRGALNEQFF. Variable domain in full (rest from reference TRBV9 and TRBJ2-1): DSGVTQTPKHLITATGQRVTLRCSPRSGDLSVYWYQQSLDQGLQFLIQYYNGEERAKGNILERFSAQQFPDLHSELNLSSLELGDSALYFCASSVGGRGALNEQFFGPGTRLTVL.

As DNA, the CDR3 is TGTGCCAGCAGTCGGGCGAACGCCTACGAGCAGTACTTC. Residues: CASSRANAYEQYF. V gene TRBV27 combines with J gene TRBJ2-7; no definite D call. V was cut by 5 bases and J by 2 bases, with 10 bases left in between. The CDR3 is 13 residues long. Per the germline V gene, CDR1 is MNHEY and CDR2 is SMNVEV (reference sequence).

This clonotype was counted many times. The CDR3 sequence: CASSFGHRYSGANVLTF. The CDR3 bases are TGTGCCAGCAGTTTCGGTCACCGCTACTCTGGGGCCAACGTCCTGACTTTC. V and J are TRBV12-3 or TRBV12-4 and TRBJ2-6, with unresolved D. CDR3 length: 17 amino acids. V lost 3 bases, J lost 0 bases, and 12 bases lay in between.